The 25 T cell receptor beta chains below come from one sample, sequenced in a study of blood T cell repertoires in COVID-19. TCRdb keeps only in-frame clones here, not all; method: immunoSEQ multiplex PCR. The sample yields about 300,000 clones, roughly 89% seen once. Sample: peripheral blood. These receptors all come from a woman in her 30s with COVID-19, enrolled during active disease.

The J gene is TRBJ1-2, the V gene TRBV5-4, with D possibly matching TRBD1 (5 bases). Germline CDR1 SGHNT, CDR2 YYREEE (reference sequence). V was pared by 4 bases and J by 4 bases, with 14 bases between. The CDR3 covers 14 residues. CDR3 nucleotide sequence: TGTGCCAGCAGCACGGGTAAAGGGGCCTATGGCTACACCTTC. This encodes CASSTGKGAYGYTF.

V and J are TRBV19 and TRBJ1-5, with D perhaps TRBD1 (6 bases). The CDR3 totals 16 residues. CDR1 is LNHDA, CDR2 SQIVND, per germline (reference sequence). Trimming left V 5 bases short and J 0 bases short, with 14 bases between. The CDR3 sequence: CASSFGGTFSNQPQHF. CDR3 DNA: TGTGCCAGTAGTTTCGGGGGGACATTTAGCAATCAGCCCCAGCATTTT. Full variable domain (rest looked up from reference TRBV19 and TRBJ1-5): DGGITQSPKYLFRKEGQNVTLSCEQNLNHDAMYWYRQDPGQGLRLIYYSQIVNDFQKGDIAEGYSVSREKKESFPLTVTSAQKNPTAFYLCASSFGGTFSNQPQHFGDGTRLSIL.

The V gene is TRBV3-1 (or the pseudogene TRBV3-2), the J gene TRBJ1-2; 10 positions agree with TRBD1. Germline V gene lookup returns CDR1 LGHDT and CDR2 YNNKEL (reference sequence). The CDR3 is 14 residues long. V shed 1 base, J shed 7 bases, and the junction held 3 bases outside the gene matches. CDR3 sequence reads: CASSQGTGGRGYTF. The CDR3 region has the DNA TGTGCCAGCAGCCAAGGGACAGGGGGACGTGGCTACACCTTC.

This clone was recorded a few times. The gene calls are TRBV6-5 and TRBJ2-3; 10 nucleotides line up with TRBD2. J gave up 4 bases and V 6 bases, and 4 bases lay outside the gene matches. The CDR3 spans 14 residues. CDR1 and CDR2 (germline): MNHEY, SVGAGI. The CDR3 DNA sequence: TGTGCCAGCAGAGAGCGGGGGGGGCCAGATACGCAGTATTTT. Its protein product is CASRERGGPDTQYF.

CDR3 DNA: TGTGCCAGCAGTTTAGGTTCAGTCTATGGCTACACCTTC. Protein: CASSLGSVYGYTF. The rearrangement joins TRBV12-3 or TRBV12-4 to TRBJ1-2; D uncertain. The V and J ends lost 1 base and 4 bases respectively, with 7 bases between them. This CDR3 has 13 amino acids.

This clone was picked up one time. The chain is built from TRBV11-2 and TRBJ1-5, with D possibly being TRBD1 (5 bases). Germline CDR1 SGHAT, CDR2 FQNNGV. This CDR3 spans 14 amino acids. Trimming took off 3 bases at V and 7 bases at J, with 13 bases between the two ends. This CDR3 reads CASSFLGQGQPQHF. DNA of the CDR3: TGTGCCAGCAGCTTCCTGGGGCAAGGCCAGCCCCAGCATTTT.

This clone has only a few counts. This chain uses TRBV12-3 or TRBV12-4 with TRBJ1-5; D is possibly TRBD1 (5 bases). This CDR3 has 13 amino acids. Trimming cost V 5 bases and J 6 bases, with 11 bases left between them. CDR3 region: CASSVGEVQPQHF. CDR3 DNA sequence: TGTGCCAGCAGTGTGGGGGAGGTTCAGCCCCAGCATTTT.

V and J are TRBV3-1 (or the pseudogene TRBV3-2) and TRBJ2-4; 7 bases match TRBD1. CDR1 and CDR2 from the germline V gene are LGHDT and YNNKEL (reference sequence). The ends lost 0 bases at V and 0 bases at J; junction bases unmatched: 5. The CDR3 extends over 17 amino acids. CDR3 residues: CASSQDFSGGAKNIQYF. In DNA form, the CDR3 reads TGTGCCAGCAGCCAAGATTTTTCAGGGGGAGCCAAAAACATTCAGTACTTC.

This clone has just one count. V and J are TRBV6-5 and TRBJ1-1, with D perhaps TRBD1 (6 bases). The ends were cut back, 6 bases at V and 6 bases at J, with 20 bases in the middle. Germline V gene data show CDR1 as MNHEY and CDR2 as SVGAGI. CDR3 length: 15 amino acids. For the CDR3, the DNA is TGTGCCAGCAGAAAACAGGGTCCCTTGGGGCCTGAAGCTTTCTTT. It is translated as CASRKQGPLGPEAFF.

J is TRBJ2-7 and V is TRBV3-1 (or the pseudogene TRBV3-2); possible D gene TRBD2, 5 bases. The CDR3 runs to 15 residues. Germline assignment: CDR1 LGHDT and CDR2 YNNKEL (reference sequence). Between the trimmed V and J ends, which lost 0 bases and 2 bases, there was a span of 11 bases. The CDR3: CASSQDWRGPYEQYF. The DNA of the CDR3 is TGTGCCAGCAGCCAAGATTGGAGAGGGCCCTACGAGCAGTACTTC.

With regard to this clone: Within the sample, other DNA sequences also encode this same CDR3. The V gene is TRBV4-1, the J gene TRBJ1-1; 7 bases map to TRBD1. V dropped 3 bases and J dropped 1; count of bases not matched to a gene: 2. The CDR3 runs 14 residues. Germline CDR1 MGHRA, CDR2 YSYEKL. The CDR3 loop reads CASSQRQGNTEAFF. CDR3 nucleotides: TGCGCCAGCAGCCAGAGACAGGGGAACACTGAAGCTTTCTTT.

This clone came up a few times. The gene calls are TRBV15 and TRBJ2-1; 7 nucleotides line up with TRBD1. The CDR3 spans 19 residues. The V segment lost 3 bases and the J segment 8 bases; nucleotides outside the gene matches: 22. CDR1 and CDR2 from the germline V gene are LNHNV and YYDKDF (reference sequence). CDR3 amino acids: CATSSPQRGGSRGWDEQFF. CDR3 DNA sequence: TGTGCCACCAGCAGCCCCCAGCGAGGGGGCTCAAGGGGATGGGATGAGCAGTTCTTC.

This clone has just one count. The J gene is TRBJ2-1, the V gene TRBV29-1, with D tentatively TRBD1 (6 bases). Germline values: CDR1 SQVTM, CDR2 ANQGSEA. The CDR3 is made up of 13 amino acids. V was clipped by 3 bases and J by 6 bases, with 12 bases between them. The CDR3 nucleotides read TGCAGCGTTGACAGGGGAATAAGCAATGAGCAGTTCTTC. This encodes CSVDRGISNEQFF.

The chain employs TRBV5-1 and TRBJ2-7; TRBD2 agrees at 7 bases. CDR3 size: 14 residues. Unmatched junction bases numbered 3, after V lost 0 bases and J lost 3 bases. Per the germline V gene, CDR1 is SGHRS and CDR2 is YFSETQ. The CDR3 spells CASSLDGGDYEQYF. DNA for the CDR3: TGCGCCAGCAGCTTGGATGGGGGGGACTACGAGCAGTACTTC.

The V gene is TRBV29-1, the J gene TRBJ1-1, with D perhaps TRBD1 (6 bases). V was pared by 6 bases and J by 2 bases, with 13 bases between. CDR3 length: 13 residues. Germline V gene sequence: CDR1 SQVTM, CDR2 ANQGSEA. The CDR3 DNA reads as TGCAGCGTCGGAGGGGGGGCCAACACTGAAGCTTTCTTT. Encoded protein: CSVGGGANTEAFF. Looking up the rest from reference TRBV29-1 and TRBJ1-1 gives the full variable domain: SAVISQKPSRDICQRGTSLTIQCQVDSQVTMMFWYRQQPGQSLTLIATANQGSEATYESGFVIDKFPISRPNLTFSTLTVSNMSPEDSSIYLCSVGGGANTEAFFGQGTRLTVV.

The chain joins TRBV11-2 to TRBJ2-2; no reliable D call. The V end was cut by 5 bases, the J end by 5 bases, with 6 bases between. The length of the CDR3 is 12 residues. Germline lookup yields CDR1 SGHAT and CDR2 FQNNGV. The CDR3 here is CASSRRTGELFF. DNA for the CDR3: TGTGCCAGCAGCCGCAGGACCGGGGAGCTGTTTTTT.

This clone was recorded only once. The J gene is TRBJ1-2, the V gene TRBV30; 7 bases map to TRBD1. The CDR3 is 13 amino acids. V trimming: 8 bases; J trimming: 8 bases; junction bases outside the gene matches: 14. The germline CDR1 and CDR2 sequences are GTSNPN and SVGIG (reference sequence). CDR3 sequence reads: CARRGGPGRGYTF. CDR3 coding DNA: TGTGCCCGACGAGGGGGCCCAGGAAGGGGCTACACCTTC.

The chain recombines TRBV12-3 or TRBV12-4 with TRBJ1-2, with D hard to call. The CDR3 consists of 12 residues. V gave up 6 bases and J gave up 7 bases, with 12 bases separating them. In DNA, the CDR3 is TGTGCCAGCAGCCTAGGTGAGGGTGGCTACACCTTC. Its protein product is CASSLGEGGYTF.

The chain is built from TRBV5-6 and TRBJ2-5; tentatively, D is TRBD2 (6 bases). V shed 2 bases and J shed 2 bases, with 10 bases lying between them. Germline CDR1 SGHDT, CDR2 YYEEEE. The CDR3 has 14 residues. Here the CDR3 reads CASSFSGVQETQYF. CDR3 DNA: TGTGCCAGCAGCTTCTCGGGGGTTCAAGAGACCCAGTACTTC.

This clone showed up just once. This chain connects TRBV3-1 (or the pseudogene TRBV3-2) to TRBJ1-6; D is uncertain. The V and J ends lost 0 bases and 4 bases respectively, with 13 bases between them. The CDR3 is 17 amino acids. Germline CDR1 LGHDT, CDR2 YNNKEL (reference sequence). CDR3 coding DNA: TGTGCCAGCAGCCAAGATCGGGTCGGGTTGTATAATTCACCCCTCCACTTT. As protein: CASSQDRVGLYNSPLHF.

The CDR3: CASSPKGLASRGEQFF. CDR3 in DNA: TGTGCCAGCAGCCCTAAAGGACTAGCATCTCGGGGTGAGCAGTTCTTC. This chain joins TRBV11-3 and TRBJ2-1; 8 nucleotides match TRBD2. Germline assignment: CDR1 SGHNT and CDR2 YENEEA. V shed 5 bases, J shed 9 bases, and the junction held 15 bases outside the gene matches. The CDR3 loop spans 16 amino acids.

The rearrangement uses TRBV5-6 and TRBJ1-4; D is undetermined. The CDR3 length is 15 residues. Germline V CDR1 and CDR2: SGHDT, YYEEEE. V was trimmed by 7 bases and J by 8 bases, leaving 21 bases between them. In DNA, the CDR3 is TGTGCCAGCGGTTCTCGTGGAGGCGCCGGGGAAAAACTGTTTTTT. Translation: CASGSRGGAGEKLFF.

This chain joins TRBV5-6 and TRBJ2-1; perhaps TRBD1 as D (6 bases). This CDR3 is 15 amino acids long. From germline, CDR1 is SGHDT and CDR2 YYEEEE. V dropped 3 bases and J dropped 0 bases, with 10 bases sitting between them. This CDR3 is CASSSGDRSYNEQFF. CDR3 bases: TGTGCCAGCAGCTCAGGGGATCGCTCCTACAATGAGCAGTTCTTC.

The chain is built from TRBV5-1 and TRBJ2-3, with 11 bases lining up with TRBD2. The CDR3 has 17 residues. J lost 1 base, V lost 7 bases, and 11 bases had no gene match. Germline lookup yields CDR1 SGHRS and CDR2 YFSETQ. The CDR3 here is CASVPELAGVGTDTQYF. CDR3 sequence (DNA): TGCGCCAGCGTTCCGGAACTAGCGGGGGTAGGCACAGATACGCAGTATTTT. Full variable domain (outside the CDR3, taken from reference TRBV5-1 and TRBJ2-3): KAGVTQTPRYLIKTRGQQVTLSCSPISGHRSVSWYQQTPGQGLQFLFEYFSETQRNKGNFPGRFSGRQFSNSRSEMNVSTLELGDSALYLCASVPELAGVGTDTQYFGPGTRLTVL.

This chain uses TRBV28 with TRBJ1-4; the D gene is possibly TRBD1 (5 bases). The germline CDR1 and CDR2 sequences are MDHEN and SYDVKM. CDR3 length equals 12 residues. V lost 4 bases, J lost 8 bases, and 8 bases lay in between. CDR3 protein: CASSSSGEKLFF. The CDR3 DNA is TGTGCCAGCAGTTCCTCAGGGGAAAAACTGTTTTTT.